This T cell receptor (beta chain) was identified in a study of blood T cell repertoires in COVID-19. Overall study context: COVID-19 samples from acute and convalescent phases originated in the United States, Italy and Spain.

Individuals aged roughly 18 to 95 years were recruited from roughly 22 US areas. Per the original data handling: From reference gene primer amplification, estimates of nucleated cell counts were derived. Profiling relied on immunoSEQ multiplex PCR, and the TCRdb table lists in-frame clones only, not all of them. Clone size and the V and J calls come from that table; the DNA yielded D and trimming. In the table there are some 160,000 clones, less than 90% of which are singletons. The CDR3 totals 14 residues. Germline V gene data show CDR1 as SGHNT and CDR2 as YYREEE (reference sequence). J was trimmed by 4 bases and V by 4 bases; bases with no gene match: 3.

This receptor was obtained from a woman in her fifties or sixties who had recovered from COVID-19. The sample was PBMCs or T cells enriched from blood (not recorded which). The V gene is TRBV5-4, the J gene TRBJ2-3; 10 bases agree with TRBD2. The CDR3 protein is CASSTLAGADTQYF. As DNA, the CDR3 is TGTGCCAGCAGCACCCTAGCGGGAGCAGATACGCAGTATTTT.